The 25 T cell receptor beta chains in this list originate from one sample, sequenced in a study of beta chain features in type 1 diabetes (dated by TCRdb to the late 2010s). Libraries were built with the immunoSEQ multiplex PCR assay. The entire amount of isolated RNA was reverse transcribed using the High Capacity cDNA Reverse Transcription Kit, so the sequenced TCRB transcripts were expressed ones. What TCRdb holds here is the immuneACCESS table cut down to in-frame rearrangements. Part of the clones is not present; checked against another copy, under half of the missing clones reflect an unresolved V gene, and the others are unexplained. A total of roughly 450,000 clones appear in this sample, approximately 10% of them only once. The leading ten clones occupy about 0.045% of the sample. The sample comprised naive CD4+ T cells from blood. The cell subset or site label, as the study defines it: true naive CD4+ T cells. The receptors stem from a woman aged 18-29 years in good health.

The CDR3 region has the DNA TGTGCCAGCAGCTTAGCTGCGGGAGGGGGCACCGGGGAGCTGTTTTTT. Protein sequence: CASSLAAGGGTGELFF. The chain has TRBV11-3 and TRBJ2-2; 9 bases line up with TRBD2. V lost 1 base, J lost 4 bases, and 4 bases stayed unmatched. The CDR3 runs to 16 residues. The germline CDR1 and CDR2 sequences are SGHNT and YENEEA.

This clone was seen a handful of times. The genes are TRBV7-3 and TRBJ1-1; D gene ambiguous. V lost 8 bases, J lost 4 bases, and 17 bases lay in between. The CDR3 runs 14 residues. Germline lookup yields CDR1 SGHTA and CDR2 FQGTGA. The CDR3: CASGPGSLITEAFF. The CDR3 coding sequence is TGTGCCAGCGGACCGGGCAGCCTCATCACTGAAGCTTTCTTT.

This clone was seen a few times. The chain couples TRBV7-9 to TRBJ2-5, with unresolved D. The CDR3 totals 14 residues. V dropped 5 bases and J dropped 2 bases, with 12 bases sitting between them. Germline lookup yields CDR1 SEHNR and CDR2 FQNEAQ (reference sequence). The CDR3: CASSRQPTQETQYF. DNA for the CDR3: TGTGCCAGCAGCCGCCAACCCACACAAGAGACCCAGTACTTC. Based on the CDR3 plus reference TRBV7-9 and TRBJ2-5, the full variable domain is DTGVSQNPRHKITKRGQNVTFRCDPISEHNRLYWYRQTLGQGPEFLTYFQNEAQLEKSRLLSDRFSAERPKGSFSTLEIQRTEQGDSAMYLCASSRQPTQETQYFGPGTRLLVL.

In its sample, this clone was seen a few times. The genes are TRBV4-3 and TRBJ2-5; TRBD1 agrees at 7 bases. This CDR3 spans 16 amino acids. Germline values: CDR1 LGHNA, CDR2 YSLEER. V gave up 5 bases and J gave up 2 bases; unmatched junction bases: 11. CDR3 loop: CASSSRTGTAQETQYF. For the CDR3, the DNA is TGCGCCAGCAGCTCCCGAACCGGGACAGCACAAGAGACCCAGTACTTC.

The chain carries TRBV5-1 and TRBJ1-5, with D possibly matching TRBD1 (5 bases). The CDR3 is made up of 16 amino acids. Germline V gene data show CDR1 as SGHRS and CDR2 as YFSETQ. V lost 0 bases, J lost 1 base, and 11 bases lay in between. This CDR3 reads CASSLVPGLSNQPQHF. CDR3 sequence (DNA): TGCGCCAGCAGCTTGGTGCCAGGGCTAAGCAATCAGCCCCAGCATTTT.

There are a few counts of this clone. The V and J genes are TRBV27 and TRBJ2-5; D is unclear. The CDR3 is made up of 10 amino acids. CDR1 is MNHEY, CDR2 SMNVEV, per germline (reference sequence). The V end lost 5 bases, the J end lost 5 bases, and 3 bases lay between the germline ends. CDR3 in amino acids: CASSHETQYF. The DNA of the CDR3 is TGTGCCAGCAGTCATGAGACCCAGTACTTC.

The chain uses TRBV7-8 and TRBJ2-3, with TRBD2 matching over 8 bases. Losses at the gene ends were 5 bases for V and 0 bases for J; bases not matched to a gene: 16. CDR1 is SGHVS and CDR2 is FQNEAQ in the germline V gene. The CDR3 is 19 residues long. This chain's CDR3 is CASSPPIAGRILSTDTQYF. The CDR3 DNA sequence: TGTGCCAGCAGCCCCCCGATAGCGGGGCGAATATTGAGCACAGATACGCAGTATTTT.

As to this clone: This sample also contains other DNA sequences that code for the same CDR3. The gene calls are TRBV20-1 and TRBJ2-7; 7 nucleotides line up with TRBD1. The germline V gene encodes CDR1 DFQATT and CDR2 SNEGSKA (reference sequence). V lost 5 bases, J lost 3 bases, and 1 base stayed unmatched. The CDR3 is 11 amino acids. CDR3 protein: CSARDSYEQYV. CDR3 coding DNA: TGCAGTGCTCGGGACAGCTACGAGCAGTACGTC.

This rearrangement joins TRBV30 to TRBJ2-2; 7 bases agree with TRBD2. The CDR3 extends over 18 amino acids. Trimming cost V 1 base and J 3 bases; bases outside gene matches: 14. Germline V lookup: CDR1 GTSNPN, CDR2 SVGIG (reference sequence). CDR3 in amino acids: CAWSGRNGGRGYTGELFF. Here the CDR3 DNA reads TGTGCCTGGAGTGGTCGGAACGGCGGGAGAGGGTACACCGGGGAGCTGTTTTTT.

The CDR3 spells CASRNLIDSPLHF. The CDR3 region has the DNA TGTGCCAGCAGGAACCTAATAGATTCACCCCTCCACTTT. This chain connects TRBV25-1 to TRBJ1-6, with D unclear. In germline, CDR1 is MGHDK, CDR2 SYGVNS. The length of the CDR3 is 13 residues. Trimming took off 6 bases at V and 8 bases at J, with 11 bases between the two ends. The full variable domain, completed using reference TRBV25-1 and TRBJ1-6, is EADIYQTPRYLVIGTGKKITLECSQTMGHDKMYWYQQDPGMELHLIHYSYGVNSTEKGDLSSESTVSRIRTEHFPLTLESARPSHTSQYLCASRNLIDSPLHFGNGTRLTVT.

This clone appeared a few times. The chain recombines TRBV7-9 with TRBJ2-1, with D maybe TRBD2 (5 bases). Trimming left V 2 bases short and J 8 bases short, with 10 bases between. CDR1 SEHNR and CDR2 FQNEAQ come from the germline V gene (reference sequence). The CDR3 runs to 13 residues. This CDR3 reads CASSLQVEDEQFF. The CDR3, as DNA: TGTGCCAGCAGCTTACAGGTGGAGGATGAGCAGTTCTTC.

J is TRBJ2-5 and V is TRBV7-9; D is perhaps TRBD1 (7 bases). Germline V gene data show CDR1 as SEHNR and CDR2 as FQNEAQ (reference sequence). V lost 2 bases, J lost 5 bases, and 18 bases lay in between. The CDR3 extends over 16 amino acids. DNA of the CDR3: TGTGCCAGCAGCTTATTGAGCGTGACAGGGAGGGAGACCCAGTACTTC. Its translation: CASSLLSVTGRETQYF. Based on the CDR3 plus reference TRBV7-9 and TRBJ2-5, the full variable domain is DTGVSQNPRHKITKRGQNVTFRCDPISEHNRLYWYRQTLGQGPEFLTYFQNEAQLEKSRLLSDRFSAERPKGSFSTLEIQRTEQGDSAMYLCASSLLSVTGRETQYFGPGTRLLVL.

V and J are TRBV30 and TRBJ2-1, with no clear D. V was cut by 5 bases and J by 2 bases, with 13 bases left in between. This CDR3 has 14 residues. The germline gives CDR1 GTSNPN, CDR2 SVGIG (reference sequence). CDR3 in amino acids: CAWGNRMTYNEQFF. The CDR3 DNA reads TGTGCCTGGGGCAACCGAATGACCTACAATGAGCAGTTCTTC.

This clone has only a few counts. The J gene is TRBJ2-3, the V gene TRBV28, with D possibly being TRBD2 (6 bases). Germline V CDR1 and CDR2: MDHEN, SYDVKM. The CDR3 contains 14 residues. The V and J ends lost 7 bases and 1 base respectively, with 12 bases between them. The CDR3 nucleotides are TGTGCCAGCATGGAGGGGTCCGGCACAGATACGCAGTATTTT. It specifies CASMEGSGTDTQYF.

The J gene is TRBJ2-1, the V gene TRBV10-3; the D is unclear. The germline V gene has CDR1 ENHRY and CDR2 SYGVKD. The CDR3 is 13 residues long. Trimming took 0 bases from V and 10 from J, leaving 10 bases between them. The CDR3 DNA sequence: TGTGCCATCAGTGAGTCCCCGGTTCAGGAGCAGTTCTTC. Its protein product is CAISESPVQEQFF.

This clone has more than one count but fewer than ten. This chain uses TRBV28 with TRBJ2-5; 12 bases are a match to TRBD2. After removal of 6 bases from V and 0 bases from J, the junction contained 8 bases not matched to a gene. CDR1 MDHEN and CDR2 SYDVKM come from the germline V gene. The CDR3 extends over 17 amino acids. CDR3 nucleotide sequence: TGTGCCAGCAGCTCCTCTGGACTAGCGGGATACCAAGAGACCCAGTACTTC. This sequence encodes CASSSSGLAGYQETQYF.

This clone was counted many times. The chain employs TRBV14 and TRBJ2-5; TRBD2 matches 7 bases. Losses at the gene ends were 1 base for V and 5 bases for J; bases not matched to a gene: 1. CDR3 length: 13 amino acids. CDR1 and CDR2 (germline): SGHDN, FVKESK. The CDR3 loop reads CASSQVGRETQYF. The CDR3 bases are TGTGCCAGCAGCCAAGTCGGGAGGGAGACCCAGTACTTC. Together with reference TRBV14 and TRBJ2-5, the CDR3 gives the full variable domain: EAGVTQFPSHSVIEKGQTVTLRCDPISGHDNLYWYRRVMGKEIKFLLHFVKESKQDESGMPNNRFLAERTGGTYSTLKVQPAELEDSGVYFCASSQVGRETQYFGPGTRLLVL.

This clone has more than one count but fewer than ten. The chain employs TRBV9 and TRBJ2-5; 13 nucleotides line up with TRBD2. V was pared by 5 bases and J by 4 bases, with 5 bases of the junction left unmatched. The germline V gene has CDR1 SGDLS and CDR2 YYNGEE. The CDR3 loop spans 15 amino acids. The CDR3 is CASRAGTSGIETQYF. In DNA, the CDR3 is TGTGCCAGCAGGGCCGGGACTAGCGGGATAGAGACCCAGTACTTC.

A note on this clone: The sample holds other DNA sequences that translate to the same CDR3. V usage is TRBV7-9 and J usage is TRBJ2-7; TRBD1 aligns across 7 bases. Losses at the gene ends were 2 bases for V and 5 bases for J; bases not matched to a gene: 3. Germline assignment: CDR1 SEHNR and CDR2 FQNEAQ (reference sequence). The CDR3 is 13 residues long. CDR3 sequence reads: CASSLTGVHEQYV. In DNA, the CDR3 is TGTGCCAGCAGCTTAACAGGGGTTCACGAGCAGTACGTC.

This clone was picked up a small number of times. The CDR3 DNA reads TGTGCCAGCAGCTTGGGTTTGACTAGCGGGAACACCGGGGAGCTGTTTTTT. It yields the protein CASSLGLTSGNTGELFF. This sequence joins TRBV11-3 and TRBJ2-2; 9 nucleotides line up with TRBD2. V shed 3 bases, J shed 1 base, and the junction held 6 bases outside the gene matches. Per the germline V gene, CDR1 is SGHNT and CDR2 is YENEEA. CDR3 size: 17 residues.

This chain joins TRBV5-4 and TRBJ2-7; 7 nucleotides line up with TRBD2. Germline-derived CDR1 and CDR2 are SGHNT and YYREEE (reference sequence). Trimming at V came to 0 bases and at J to 7 bases, leaving 4 bases not matched to a gene. The CDR3 contains 13 residues. Written as DNA, the CDR3 is TGTGCCAGCAGCTTGGGGCTAGCGGAGGAGCAGTACTTC. It translates to CASSLGLAEEQYF.

This clone was seen a handful of times. This chain uses TRBV30 with TRBJ1-1; TRBD1 matches 7 bases. Trimming removed 5 bases from V and 5 bases from J; junction bases left unmatched: 8. This CDR3 contains 13 residues. In germline, CDR1 is GTSNPN, CDR2 SVGIG (reference sequence). This CDR3 is CAWWTGMGTEAFF. CDR3 DNA sequence: TGTGCCTGGTGGACAGGAATGGGAACTGAAGCTTTCTTT.

This clone has a handful of counts. The chain is built from TRBV5-6 and TRBJ1-5, with TRBD1 identical over 7 bases. The CDR3 spans 13 residues. Per germline, CDR1 SGHDT and CDR2 YYEEEE. Germline trimming cut 2 bases from V and 5 bases from J; bases unmatched to any gene: 1. CDR3 nucleotides: TGTGCCAGCAGCTTCGACAGGGATCAGCCCCAGCATTTT. This translates into CASSFDRDQPQHF.

V gene TRBV23-1 combines with J gene TRBJ2-5; 8 bases are a match to TRBD1. TRBV23-1 is an open reading frame, and its role is uncertain. The CDR3 is 13 amino acids. The V gene end was trimmed by 5 bases and the J gene end by 5 bases; junction bases not matched to a gene: 4. The CDR3 bases are TGCGCCAGCAGTTCAGGGGGCTGGGAGACCCAGTACTTC. This codes for CASSSGGWETQYF.

This rearrangement joins TRBV7-8 to TRBJ2-1; 7 bases align to TRBD2. The CDR3 loop spans 16 amino acids. Germline values: CDR1 SGHVS, CDR2 FQNEAQ. Unmatched junction bases numbered 5, after V lost 1 base and J lost 2 bases. This CDR3 is CASSLGYGGTYNEQFF. The CDR3 DNA follows: TGTGCCAGCAGCTTAGGATACGGGGGGACCTACAATGAGCAGTTCTTC.